What follows are 10 T cell receptor beta chains derived from one specimen sequenced in a study of OX40 agonist ivuxolimab in advanced cancers. Sequenced by immunoSEQ multiplex PCR; TCRdb stores in-frame clones only, minus some. In the table there are some 45,000 clones, around 80% of which are singletons. Source: CD4+ or CD8+ T cells sorted from blood, taken in a trial of the OX40 agonist ivuxolimab. All receptors come from an adult with an advanced solid tumor such as melanoma, head and neck, liver or kidney cancer.

CDR3 residues: CASSLEGTVYGYTF. CDR3 bases: TGTGCCAGCAGCTTGGAGGGGACAGTCTATGGCTACACCTTC. The rearrangement uses TRBV5-4 and TRBJ1-2, with 7 bases fitting TRBD1. CDR3 length equals 14 residues. Germline CDR1 SGHNT, CDR2 YYREEE (reference sequence). V shed 0 bases, J shed 4 bases, and the junction held 3 bases outside the gene matches.

The CDR3 region is CASSPLSGRTYNEQFF. Here the CDR3 DNA reads TGTGCCAGCTCACCCCTTAGCGGGAGAACCTACAATGAGCAGTTCTTC. V is TRBV18 and J is TRBJ2-1; 9 bases line up with TRBD2. Germline loops: CDR1 KGHSH, CDR2 LQKENI. CDR3 length: 16 amino acids. Unmatched junction bases numbered 5, after V lost 3 bases and J lost 2 bases.

The rearrangement uses TRBV18 and TRBJ1-1; no firm D call. This CDR3 comprises 15 residues. The V and J ends lost 5 bases and 5 bases respectively, with 18 bases between them. Germline assignment: CDR1 KGHSH and CDR2 LQKENI. CDR3 region: CASSFTLGRDTEAFF. The CDR3, as DNA: TGTGCCAGCTCATTTACCCTAGGGCGGGATACTGAAGCTTTCTTT.

V and J are TRBV5-1 and TRBJ2-1; D not resolved. This CDR3 is built from 14 residues. V lost 2 bases to trimming and J lost 7 bases, with 13 bases between them. From germline, CDR1 is SGHRS and CDR2 YFSETQ. The CDR3 nucleotides are TGCGCCAGCAGCTTAATACCGGATAGGAATGAGCAGTTCTTC. Translated: CASSLIPDRNEQFF.

This chain joins TRBV7-2 and TRBJ1-5; D gene ambiguous. Trimming shortened V by 2 bases and J by 2 bases, and 10 bases separated the two germline ends. Germline CDR1 is SGHTA and CDR2 is FQGNSA. The CDR3 runs 15 residues. CDR3 sequence: CASSLLPQGNQPQHF. In DNA, the CDR3 is TGTGCCAGCAGCTTACTGCCCCAGGGCAATCAGCCCCAGCATTTT. The whole variable domain, remainder taken from reference TRBV7-2 and TRBJ1-5, is GAGVSQSPSNKVTEKGKDVELRCDPISGHTALYWYRQSLGQGLEFLIYFQGNSAPDKSGLPSDRFSAERTGGSVSTLTIQRTQQEDSAVYLCASSLLPQGNQPQHFGDGTRLSIL.

The rearrangement uses TRBV2 and TRBJ2-4, with D possibly TRBD1 on 6 matching bases. CDR1 is SNHLY and CDR2 is FYNNEI in the germline V gene. Trimming cost V 7 bases and J 5 bases, with 6 bases left between them. This CDR3 region has 11 residues. The CDR3 coding sequence is TGTGCCAGCAAGGGGGAAAACATTCAGTACTTC. This sequence encodes CASKGENIQYF.

V usage is TRBV19 and J usage is TRBJ2-1; 11 bases fit TRBD2. The CDR3 totals 15 residues. With 8 bases clipped from V and 7 bases from J, the junction kept 10 bases outside the gene matches. Germline V gene lookup returns CDR1 LNHDA and CDR2 SQIVND (reference sequence). The CDR3 sequence is CASARVAGGFNEQFF. DNA for the CDR3: TGTGCCAGTGCTAGGGTAGCGGGAGGGTTTAATGAGCAGTTCTTC.

This chain connects TRBV28 to TRBJ2-3; 7 positions match TRBD2. The V gene end was trimmed by 2 bases and the J gene end by 1 base; junction bases not matched to a gene: 6. This CDR3 region has 16 residues. The germline V gene has CDR1 MDHEN and CDR2 SYDVKM. CDR3 sequence reads: CASSLAGARGTDTQYF. The CDR3, as DNA: TGTGCCAGCAGTTTAGCGGGAGCTCGGGGCACAGATACGCAGTATTTT.

This sequence joins TRBV18 and TRBJ2-5; D perhaps matches TRBD2 (6 bases). This CDR3 is built from 13 residues. V lost 9 bases to trimming and J lost 5 bases, with 16 bases between them. CDR1 is KGHSH, CDR2 LQKENI, per germline. The CDR3 DNA reads TGTGCCAGTTCGTGGTCGGAGGGGGAGACCCAGTACTTC. Translation gives CASSWSEGETQYF.

V and J are TRBV11-1 and TRBJ2-1, with D unclear. Germline lookup yields CDR1 SGHAT and CDR2 FQDESV (reference sequence). The CDR3 contains 14 residues. The ends were cut back, 7 bases at V and 0 bases at J, with 10 bases in the middle. CDR3 residues: CASTLGPSYNEQFF. The CDR3 DNA reads as TGTGCCAGCACCCTAGGGCCCTCCTACAATGAGCAGTTCTTC.